The following is a TCR beta chain sequence with its context. Its target is not known. Primed by a sample-barcoded 5' primer and a J-beta primer mix, a second PCR proceeded for about 7 to 11 cycles. MiXCR, applied by TCRdb to the 5' RACE reads, yields one record per CDR3 protein. The table includes approximately 490,000 distinct CDR3 sequences, about 24% detected once. Germline V gene sequence: CDR1 ENHRY, CDR2 SYGVKD. This CDR3 spans 16 amino acids. This entry comes from a study of blood T cells in healthy people across ages. Study results and caveats: Expanded clonotype shifts may have been confounded, as the donors had an unknown CMV status.

These data are also associated with another study on T cells of mothers and their children.

This receptor was obtained from a boy between 5 and 17 years old in good health. The sequenced sample consisted of blood. V and J are TRBV10-3 and TRBJ2-5; D is ambiguous. The end of the DNA is better explained by TRBJ2-7, so the J call may be wrong. CDR3 protein: CAISSRRAMSSYEQYF. As DNA, the CDR3 is TGTGCCATCTCCAGCAGAAGGGCAATGAGCTCCTACGAGCAGTACTTC.